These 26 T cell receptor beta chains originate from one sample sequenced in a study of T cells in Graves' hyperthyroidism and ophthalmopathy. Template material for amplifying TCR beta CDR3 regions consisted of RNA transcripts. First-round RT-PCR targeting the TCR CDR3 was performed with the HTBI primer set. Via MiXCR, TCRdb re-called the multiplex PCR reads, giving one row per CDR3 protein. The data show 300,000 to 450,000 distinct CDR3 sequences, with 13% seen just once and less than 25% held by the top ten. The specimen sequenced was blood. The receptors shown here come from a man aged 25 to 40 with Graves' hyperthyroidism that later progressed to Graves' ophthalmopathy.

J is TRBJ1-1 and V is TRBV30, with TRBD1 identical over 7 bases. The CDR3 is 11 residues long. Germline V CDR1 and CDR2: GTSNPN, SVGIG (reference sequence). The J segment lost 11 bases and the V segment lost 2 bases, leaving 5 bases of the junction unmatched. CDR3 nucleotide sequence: TGTGCCTGGAGTATAGGGACAGTCGCTTTCTTT. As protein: CAWSIGTVAFF.

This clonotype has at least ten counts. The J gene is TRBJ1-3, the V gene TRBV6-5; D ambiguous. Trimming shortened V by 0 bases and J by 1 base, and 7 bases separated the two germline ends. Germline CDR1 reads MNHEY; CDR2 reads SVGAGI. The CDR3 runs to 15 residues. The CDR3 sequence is CASSYSLTSGNTIYF. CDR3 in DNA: TGTGCCAGCAGTTACTCTCTGACGTCTGGAAACACCATATATTTT.

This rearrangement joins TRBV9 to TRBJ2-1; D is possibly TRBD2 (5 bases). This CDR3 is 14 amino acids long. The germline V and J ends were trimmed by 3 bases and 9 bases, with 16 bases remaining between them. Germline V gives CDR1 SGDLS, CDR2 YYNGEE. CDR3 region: CASSADSDLTEQFF. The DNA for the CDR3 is TGTGCCAGCAGCGCGGACTCGGATTTAACTGAGCAGTTCTTC.

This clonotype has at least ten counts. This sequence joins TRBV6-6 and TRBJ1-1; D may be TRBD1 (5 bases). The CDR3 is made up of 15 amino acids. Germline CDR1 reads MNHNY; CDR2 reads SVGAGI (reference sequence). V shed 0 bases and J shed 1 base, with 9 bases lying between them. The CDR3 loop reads CASSYSGDSNTEAFF. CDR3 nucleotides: TGTGCCAGCAGTTACTCGGGGGACTCGAACACTGAAGCTTTCTTT.

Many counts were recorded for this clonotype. The CDR3 sequence: CASSLRLGTGDTEAFF. CDR3 bases: TGTGCCAGCAGCCTACGATTGGGGACAGGGGACACTGAAGCTTTCTTT. J is TRBJ1-1 and V is TRBV12-3 or TRBV12-4, with 10 nucleotides matching TRBD1. This CDR3 is built from 16 residues. The ends lost 6 bases at V and 3 bases at J; junction bases unmatched: 10.

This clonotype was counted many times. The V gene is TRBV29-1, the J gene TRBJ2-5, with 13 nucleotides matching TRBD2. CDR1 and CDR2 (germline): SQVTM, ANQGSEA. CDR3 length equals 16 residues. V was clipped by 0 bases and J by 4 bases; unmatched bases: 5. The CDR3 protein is CSVEDELAGGPETQYF. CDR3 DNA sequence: TGCAGCGTTGAAGATGAACTAGCGGGGGGGCCAGAGACCCAGTACTTC.

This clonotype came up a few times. The CDR3 nucleotides are TGCGCCAGCAGCCAAGCCCCCGAACGGGGCAGAGGGTACGAGCAGTACTTC. Its translation: CASSQAPERGRGYEQYF. V gene TRBV4-1 combines with J gene TRBJ2-7; D is tentatively TRBD1 or TRBD2 (5 bases each). Trimming removed 1 base at V and 4 bases at J, with 20 bases between. The CDR3 runs 17 residues. Germline assignment: CDR1 MGHRA and CDR2 YSYEKL.

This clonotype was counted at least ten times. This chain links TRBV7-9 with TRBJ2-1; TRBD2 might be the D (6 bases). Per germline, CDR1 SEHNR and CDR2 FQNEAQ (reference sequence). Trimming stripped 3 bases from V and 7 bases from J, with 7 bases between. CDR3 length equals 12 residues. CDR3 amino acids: CASSFRGNEQFF. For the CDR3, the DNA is TGTGCCAGCAGCTTCCGGGGGAATGAGCAGTTCTTC.

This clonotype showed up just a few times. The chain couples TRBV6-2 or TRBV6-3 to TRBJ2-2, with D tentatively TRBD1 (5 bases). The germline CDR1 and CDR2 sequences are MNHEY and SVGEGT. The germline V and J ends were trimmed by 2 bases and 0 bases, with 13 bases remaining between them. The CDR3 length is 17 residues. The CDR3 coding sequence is TGTGCCAGCAGTTACCCCAGGCAGGGATCGAACACCGGGGAGCTGTTTTTT. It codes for CASSYPRQGSNTGELFF.

The chain's CDR3 is CASSLRGLKSLHF. In DNA, the CDR3 is TGTGCCAGCAGCTTGCGGGGGTTGAAGTCCCTCCACTTT. The chain has TRBV5-5 and TRBJ1-6, with a tentative D call TRBD1 (5 bases). Trimming removed 1 base from V and 14 bases from J, with 13 bases in between. Per germline, CDR1 SGHKS and CDR2 YYEKEE (reference sequence). The CDR3 loop spans 13 amino acids. The full variable domain, in which reference TRBV5-5 and TRBJ1-6 provide the parts outside the CDR3, is DAGVTQSPTHLIKTRGQQVTLRCSPISGHKSVSWYQQVLGQGPQFIFQYYEKEERGRGNFPDRFSARQFPNYSSELNVNALLLGDSALYLCASSLRGLKSLHFGNGTRLTVT.

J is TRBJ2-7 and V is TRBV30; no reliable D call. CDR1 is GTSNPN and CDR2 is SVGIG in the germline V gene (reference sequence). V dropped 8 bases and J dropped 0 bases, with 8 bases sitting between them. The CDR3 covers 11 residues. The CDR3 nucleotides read TGTGCCGGTCAGGACTCCTACGAGCAGTACTTC. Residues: CAGQDSYEQYF.

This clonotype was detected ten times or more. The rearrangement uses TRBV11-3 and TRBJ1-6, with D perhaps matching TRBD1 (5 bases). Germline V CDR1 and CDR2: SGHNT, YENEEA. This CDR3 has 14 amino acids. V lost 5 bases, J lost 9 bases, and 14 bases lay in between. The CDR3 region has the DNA TGTGCCAGCAGCCTAGGACAATCGGGTTCACCCCTCCACTTT. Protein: CASSLGQSGSPLHF.

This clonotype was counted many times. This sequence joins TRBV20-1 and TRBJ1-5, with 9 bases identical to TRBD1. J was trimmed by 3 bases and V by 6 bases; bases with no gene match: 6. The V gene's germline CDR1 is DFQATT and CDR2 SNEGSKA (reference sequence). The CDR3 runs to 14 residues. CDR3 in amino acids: CSAVRDRANQPQHF. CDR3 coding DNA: TGCAGTGCGGTCCGGGACAGGGCCAATCAGCCCCAGCATTTT.

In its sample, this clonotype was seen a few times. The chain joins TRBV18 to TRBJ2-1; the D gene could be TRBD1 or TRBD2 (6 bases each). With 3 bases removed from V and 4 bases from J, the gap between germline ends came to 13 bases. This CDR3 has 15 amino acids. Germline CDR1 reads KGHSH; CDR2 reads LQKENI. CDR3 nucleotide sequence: TGTGCCAGCTCACCTCAGGGGAGGAATTACAATGAGCAGTTCTTC. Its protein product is CASSPQGRNYNEQFF.

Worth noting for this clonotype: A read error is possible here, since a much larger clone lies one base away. CDR3 loop: CGASGTDGLGQPQHF. The CDR3 DNA is TGCGGTGCTTCTGGGACGGACGGGCTGGGCCAGCCCCAGCATTTT. The chain recombines TRBV20-1 with TRBJ1-5, with D tentatively TRBD1 (5 bases). The CDR3 length is 15 residues. CDR1 and CDR2 (germline): DFQATT, SNEGSKA (reference sequence).

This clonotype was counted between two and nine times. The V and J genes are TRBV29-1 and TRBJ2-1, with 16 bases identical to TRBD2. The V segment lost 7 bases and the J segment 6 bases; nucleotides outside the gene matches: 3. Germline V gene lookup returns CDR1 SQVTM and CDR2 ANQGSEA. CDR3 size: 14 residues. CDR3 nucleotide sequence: TGCAGCGCGGGGACTAGCGGGGGGGCCAATGAGCAGTTCTTC. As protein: CSAGTSGGANEQFF.

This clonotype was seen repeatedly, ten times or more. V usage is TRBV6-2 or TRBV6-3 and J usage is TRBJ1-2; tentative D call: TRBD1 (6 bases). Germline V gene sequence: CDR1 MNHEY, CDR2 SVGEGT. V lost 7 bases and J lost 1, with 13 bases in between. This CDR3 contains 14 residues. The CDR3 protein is CASKRRQDNYGYTF. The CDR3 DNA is TGTGCCAGCAAGAGACGACAGGATAACTATGGCTACACCTTC.

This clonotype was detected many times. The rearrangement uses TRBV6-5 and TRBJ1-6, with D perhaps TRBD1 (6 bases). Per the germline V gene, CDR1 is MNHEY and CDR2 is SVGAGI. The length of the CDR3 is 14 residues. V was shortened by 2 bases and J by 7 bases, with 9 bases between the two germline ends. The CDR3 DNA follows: TGTGCCAGCAGTTACGGGGGGCTAAATTCACCCCTCCACTTT. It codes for CASSYGGLNSPLHF.

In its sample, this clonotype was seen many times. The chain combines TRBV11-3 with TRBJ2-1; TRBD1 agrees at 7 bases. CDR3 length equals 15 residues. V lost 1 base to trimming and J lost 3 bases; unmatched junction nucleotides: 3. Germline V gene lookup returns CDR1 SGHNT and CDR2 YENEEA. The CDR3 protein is CASSLAGGVYNEQFF. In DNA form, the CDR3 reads TGTGCCAGCAGCTTAGCAGGGGGAGTCTACAATGAGCAGTTCTTC.

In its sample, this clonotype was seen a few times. The CDR3 sequence: CASSQGGGGSPLHF. The CDR3 nucleotides are TGTGCCAGCAGCCAAGGGGGAGGGGGTTCACCCCTCCACTTT. V gene TRBV14 combines with J gene TRBJ1-6, with D perhaps TRBD1 (6 bases). Trimming stripped 1 base from V and 9 bases from J, with 10 bases between. CDR1 is SGHDN, CDR2 FVKESK, per germline. This CDR3 contains 14 residues.

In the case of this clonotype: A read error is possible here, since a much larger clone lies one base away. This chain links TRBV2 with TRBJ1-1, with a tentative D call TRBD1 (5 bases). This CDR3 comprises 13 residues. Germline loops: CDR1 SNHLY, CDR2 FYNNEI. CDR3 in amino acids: CASREDRHTEALF. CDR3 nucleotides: TGTGCCAGCAGAGAAGACAGACACACTGAAGCTCTCTTT.

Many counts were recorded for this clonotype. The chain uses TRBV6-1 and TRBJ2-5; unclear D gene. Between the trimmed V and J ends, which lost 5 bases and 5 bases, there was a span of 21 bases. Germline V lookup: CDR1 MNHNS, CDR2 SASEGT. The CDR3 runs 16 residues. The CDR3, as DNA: TGTGCCAGCAGTTCGTACCGGGCAGAAGCCCAGGAGACCCAGTACTTC. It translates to CASSSYRAEAQETQYF.

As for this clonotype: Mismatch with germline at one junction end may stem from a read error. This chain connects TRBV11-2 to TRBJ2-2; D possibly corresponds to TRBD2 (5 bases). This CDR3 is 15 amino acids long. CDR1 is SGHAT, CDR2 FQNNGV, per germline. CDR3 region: CASRPLRGNIGERFF. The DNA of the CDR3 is TGTGCCAGCAGACCACTACGAGGGAATATCGGGGAGCGGTTTTTT.

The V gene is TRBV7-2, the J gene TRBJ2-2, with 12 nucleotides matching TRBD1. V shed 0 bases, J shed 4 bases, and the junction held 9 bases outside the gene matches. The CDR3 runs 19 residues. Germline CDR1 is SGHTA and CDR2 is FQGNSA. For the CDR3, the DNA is TGTGCCAGCAGCTTAGCTCTCGGGACAGGGGGCGCGGGCACCGGGGAGCTGTTTTTT. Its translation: CASSLALGTGGAGTGELFF.

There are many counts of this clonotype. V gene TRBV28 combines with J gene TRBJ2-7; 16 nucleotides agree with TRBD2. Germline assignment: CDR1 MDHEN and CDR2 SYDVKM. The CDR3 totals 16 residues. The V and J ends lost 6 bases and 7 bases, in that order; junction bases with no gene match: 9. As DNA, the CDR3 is TGTGCCAGCAGACCTCCGGGACTAGCGGGGGGGAGGGAGCAGTACTTC. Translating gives CASRPPGLAGGREQYF.

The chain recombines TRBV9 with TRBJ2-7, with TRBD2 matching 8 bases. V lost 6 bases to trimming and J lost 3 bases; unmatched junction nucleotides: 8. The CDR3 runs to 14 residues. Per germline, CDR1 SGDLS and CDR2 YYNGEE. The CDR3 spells CASTPGLGFYEQYF. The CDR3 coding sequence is TGTGCCAGCACCCCGGGACTAGGATTCTACGAGCAGTACTTC.